One T cell receptor (beta chain) is described in this entry. What it recognizes is unknown. The V gene's germline CDR1 is SGHDT and CDR2 YYEEEE. This CDR3 has 15 amino acids. Unmatched junction bases numbered 7, after V lost 3 bases and J lost 4 bases. The data derive from a study of breast tumors, draining lymph nodes, adjacent tissues. Points from the study as a whole: Tumor and nontumor repertoires were significantly more similar in luminal-like than in basal-like breast cancer. Tumor TCR diversity was below lymph nodes but above nontumor tissue.

TCRdb ran MiXCR on the multiplex PCR reads and lists one entry per CDR3 protein. The data show about 22,000 distinct CDR3 sequences, approximately 64% seen once. The sequence was collected from a female donor with breast cancer. Some clones in this sample may be carry-over from other donors' samples. The sequencing input was tumor-adjacent breast tissue. The chain uses TRBV5-6 and TRBJ2-5, with 9 positions matching TRBD1. The chain's CDR3 is CASSYGTGRGETQYF. The CDR3 DNA is TGTGCCAGCAGCTACGGGACAGGGAGAGGAGAGACCCAGTACTTC.